The text below deals with one T cell receptor (beta chain). This entry comes from a study of blood T cell repertoires in COVID-19. Study at large: Collection of acute and convalescent COVID-19 samples took place in the United States, Italy and Spain.

This CDR3 spans 16 amino acids. V lost 5 bases, J lost 0 bases, and 6 bases stayed unmatched. In germline, CDR1 is SGHVS, CDR2 FNYEAQ. TCRdb keeps only in-frame clones here, not all; method: immunoSEQ multiplex PCR. The sample has 90,000 to 95,000 clones, 70% to 90% seen once. Sequences were obtained from peripheral blood. The receptor was derived from a woman of 80 years or more with active COVID-19. The chain is built from TRBV7-6 and TRBJ2-3; 9 nucleotides align to TRBD1. Here the CDR3 DNA reads TGTGCCAGCAGCCTCAACAGGGGGCGGAGCACAGATACGCAGTATTTT. It is translated as CASSLNRGRSTDTQYF.